The 29 T cell receptor beta chains presented below share a single source sample, sequenced in a study of blood T cell repertoires in COVID-19. Libraries were prepared by immunoSEQ multiplex PCR; TCRdb keeps only in-frame clonotypes and omits some of them. The sample includes roughly 280,000 clones, around nine tenths of them seen just once. Specimen: peripheral blood. These receptors came from an older woman with COVID-19, enrolled during active disease.

This clone was seen just once. This chain joins TRBV7-2 and TRBJ2-5; 13 positions match TRBD2. Looked up from germline, CDR1 is SGHTA and CDR2 is FQGNSA. This CDR3 region has 18 residues. Losses at the gene ends were 1 base for V and 5 bases for J; bases not matched to a gene: 10. DNA of the CDR3: TGTGCCAGCAGCTTAGGGACTAGCGGGAGTGGGGTAAGGGAGACCCAGTACTTC. Its translation is CASSLGTSGSGVRETQYF.

This clone came up once. The J gene is TRBJ2-7, the V gene TRBV9, with a weak D call TRBD2 (6 bases). The germline gives CDR1 SGDLS, CDR2 YYNGEE. The CDR3 is made up of 18 amino acids. Trimming took off 4 bases at V and 2 bases at J, with 25 bases between the two ends. CDR3 residues: CASSPLPLAPPLTYEQYF. The CDR3 DNA reads TGTGCCAGCAGCCCCCTTCCCCTAGCGCCTCCTTTAACCTACGAGCAGTACTTC.

The V and J genes are TRBV6-1 and TRBJ1-2; D call uncertain. V lost 2 bases, J lost 3 bases, and 13 bases lay in between. The germline V gene has CDR1 MNHNS and CDR2 SASEGT. CDR3 length: 15 residues. The CDR3 DNA sequence: TGTGCCAGCAGTGAAATCTCCCAAAGCTACTATGGCTACACCTTC. Its translation is CASSEISQSYYGYTF.

This clone has more than one count but fewer than ten. The chain carries TRBV4-2 and TRBJ2-1; 12 bases fit TRBD2. There are 19 residues in the CDR3. V gave up 0 bases and J gave up 6 bases; unmatched junction bases: 12. CDR1 and CDR2 from the germline V gene are LGHNA and YNFKEQ. The CDR3 sequence: CASSQDGLAGRVWANEQFF. The DNA of the CDR3 is TGTGCCAGCAGCCAAGACGGACTAGCGGGAAGAGTGTGGGCCAATGAGCAGTTCTTC.

The chain links TRBV5-1 to TRBJ1-3; 7 bases fit TRBD1. V was pared by 4 bases and J by 2 bases, with 3 bases of the junction left unmatched. This CDR3 is built from 14 residues. CDR1 and CDR2 from the germline V gene are SGHRS and YFSETQ. CDR3 sequence reads: CASSDRGPGNTIYF. CDR3 nucleotide sequence: TGCGCCAGCAGCGATAGGGGGCCTGGAAACACCATATATTTT.

The rearrangement links TRBV6-6 to TRBJ2-1, with D possibly being TRBD1 (6 bases). V was clipped by 0 bases and J by 4 bases, with 7 bases between them. This CDR3 region has 14 residues. From germline, CDR1 is MNHNY and CDR2 SVGAGI (reference sequence). The CDR3 coding sequence is TGTGCCAGCAGTTACTCGAGGGGGTACAATGAGCAGTTCTTC. Translating gives CASSYSRGYNEQFF.

This chain joins TRBV19 and TRBJ1-6; perhaps TRBD1 as D (5 bases). V was shortened by 1 base and J by 9 bases, with 16 bases between the two germline ends. Germline V gene data show CDR1 as LNHDA and CDR2 as SQIVND (reference sequence). The CDR3 contains 16 residues. CDR3 residues: CASSIAGRGVGSPLHF. CDR3 nucleotide sequence: TGTGCCAGTAGTATAGCAGGGCGCGGTGTTGGTTCACCCCTCCACTTT.

The chain uses TRBV6-2 or TRBV6-3 and TRBJ2-7; TRBD1 agrees at 7 bases. This CDR3 has 16 amino acids. Germline V gene lookup returns CDR1 MNHEY and CDR2 SVGEGT. V shed 2 bases and J 1 base; nucleotides not matched to a gene: 8. CDR3 protein: CASSYPNRDRSYEQYF. The CDR3 DNA reads as TGTGCCAGCAGTTACCCAAATCGGGACAGATCCTACGAGCAGTACTTC.

The chain is built from TRBV5-1 and TRBJ1-3; D is possibly TRBD1 (5 bases). This CDR3 is built from 14 residues. Germline V gene lookup returns CDR1 SGHRS and CDR2 YFSETQ. The ends were cut back, 1 base at V and 0 bases at J, with 5 bases in the middle. The CDR3 sequence is CASSLTGSGNTIYF. The DNA for the CDR3 is TGCGCCAGCAGCTTGACAGGCTCTGGAAACACCATATATTTT.

This chain joins TRBV27 and TRBJ1-5; 9 nucleotides line up with TRBD1. With 6 bases clipped from V and 2 bases from J, the junction kept 8 bases outside the gene matches. Germline V gives CDR1 MNHEY, CDR2 SMNVEV (reference sequence). The CDR3 has 16 amino acids. The DNA for the CDR3 is TGTGCCAGCAGCCGGGACAGGGAGTTTGGCAATCAGCCCCAGCATTTT. It encodes CASSRDREFGNQPQHF.

The rearrangement links TRBV3-1 (or the pseudogene TRBV3-2) to TRBJ2-4; a weak D match, TRBD1 (5 bases). V lost 6 bases, J lost 1 base, and 7 bases lay in between. The CDR3 length is 13 residues. Germline loops: CDR1 LGHDT, CDR2 YNNKEL (reference sequence). The CDR3 DNA reads as TGTGCCAGCAGGGGGCATGCCAAAAACATTCAGTACTTC. This codes for CASRGHAKNIQYF.

The chain recombines TRBV6-1 with TRBJ2-1; D ambiguous. The CDR3 is 15 amino acids. Trimming pared 3 bases from V and 0 bases from J, leaving 9 bases between. Germline V lookup: CDR1 MNHNS, CDR2 SASEGT. CDR3 amino acids: CASSDEVGSYNEQFF. In DNA, the CDR3 is TGTGCCAGCAGTGACGAGGTCGGCTCCTACAATGAGCAGTTCTTC.

The rearrangement links TRBV5-1 to TRBJ2-1; 8 bases line up with TRBD1. The CDR3 is made up of 15 amino acids. V was clipped by 3 bases and J by 3 bases; unmatched bases: 5. CDR1 is SGHRS, CDR2 YFSETQ, per germline. The CDR3: CASSSGQGYYNEQFF. The CDR3 region has the DNA TGCGCCAGCAGCTCAGGACAGGGCTACTACAATGAGCAGTTCTTC.

CDR3 bases: TGCAGCGTTGTTTGGGGGACAGATTATGGCTACACCTTC. Translated: CSVVWGTDYGYTF. The chain joins TRBV29-1 to TRBJ1-2, with TRBD1 matching 7 bases. This CDR3 spans 13 amino acids. J lost 5 bases, V lost 4 bases, and 7 bases had no gene match. The V gene's germline CDR1 is SQVTM and CDR2 ANQGSEA.

V and J are TRBV30 and TRBJ2-5; D gene uncertain. V was shortened by 0 bases and J by 0 bases, with 8 bases between the two germline ends. The CDR3 is made up of 14 amino acids. In germline, CDR1 is GTSNPN, CDR2 SVGIG (reference sequence). The DNA for the CDR3 is TGTGCCTGGAGTGTAATACAGTACCAAGAGACCCAGTACTTC. Protein product: CAWSVIQYQETQYF. The full variable domain, in which reference TRBV30 and TRBJ2-5 provide the parts outside the CDR3, is SQTIHQWPATLVQPVGSPLSLECTVEGTSNPNLYWYRQAAGRGLQLLFYSVGIGQISSEVPQNLSASRPQDRQFILSSKKLLLSDSGFYLCAWSVIQYQETQYFGPGTRLLVL.

The chain couples TRBV11-2 to TRBJ2-7; the match to TRBD2 covers 9 bases. This CDR3 contains 15 residues. Germline CDR1 SGHAT, CDR2 FQNNGV. Trimming removed 5 bases from V and 0 bases from J; junction bases left unmatched: 5. The CDR3 coding sequence is TGTGCCAGCAGCCTAGCGGGGTCTATCTCCTACGAGCAGTACTTC. As protein: CASSLAGSISYEQYF.

The CDR3 region is CASSPRGLENIQYF. CDR3 nucleotides: TGTGCCAGCAGCCCCAGGGGCTTGGAAAACATTCAGTACTTC. The rearrangement uses TRBV14 and TRBJ2-4; perhaps TRBD1 as D (6 bases). CDR1 and CDR2 from the germline V gene are SGHDN and FVKESK. Trimming took 4 bases from V and 5 from J, leaving 12 bases between them. The CDR3 sequence is 14 residues long.

This CDR3 reads CASSEAWGGDTQYF. For the CDR3, the DNA is TGTGCCAGCAGTGAAGCGTGGGGAGGGGATACGCAGTATTTT. The rearrangement joins TRBV6-1 to TRBJ2-3; 7 nucleotides agree with TRBD2. The CDR3 is 14 amino acids. J was trimmed by 6 bases and V by 0 bases; bases with no gene match: 3. Germline V gene lookup returns CDR1 MNHNS and CDR2 SASEGT.

V and J are TRBV10-2 and TRBJ2-7, with D perhaps TRBD2 (6 bases). V was trimmed by 7 bases and J by 6 bases, leaving 13 bases between them. CDR3 length: 12 residues. Germline CDR1 is WSHSY and CDR2 is SAAADI. The CDR3 DNA sequence: TGCGCCAGCATGGTGGGGGAGGCCGAGCAGTACTTC. Translating it yields CASMVGEAEQYF.

The V call is TRBV19, the J call TRBJ2-1; 10 bases match TRBD2. The germline V gene has CDR1 LNHDA and CDR2 SQIVND (reference sequence). CDR3 length: 16 amino acids. J gave up 7 bases and V 3 bases, and 9 bases lay outside the gene matches. The CDR3 region is CASSMFQREGRNEQFF. The DNA of the CDR3 is TGTGCCAGTAGTATGTTCCAGCGGGAGGGCCGGAATGAGCAGTTCTTC.

CDR3 residues: CASSPRGGQGRRGSPEAFF. CDR3 nucleotides: TGTGCCAGTAGTCCCCGAGGGGGACAGGGTCGGCGGGGTTCGCCTGAAGCTTTCTTT. The gene calls are TRBV19 and TRBJ1-1; TRBD1 matches 9 bases. Trimming removed 5 bases from V and 6 bases from J; junction bases left unmatched: 22. The germline CDR1 and CDR2 sequences are LNHDA and SQIVND (reference sequence). The CDR3 totals 19 residues.

V and J are TRBV7-2 and TRBJ2-1; 12 nucleotides line up with TRBD2. V trimming: 5 bases; J trimming: 9 bases; junction bases outside the gene matches: 11. The CDR3 has 16 amino acids. Germline values: CDR1 SGHTA, CDR2 FQGNSA. Here the CDR3 DNA reads TGTGCCAGCAGCGTACAGTCCCTAGCGGGAGGGGTTGAGCAGTTCTTC. Encoded protein: CASSVQSLAGGVEQFF.

The gene calls are TRBV6-6 and TRBJ1-4; TRBD1 agrees at 7 bases. There are 13 residues in the CDR3. Germline loops: CDR1 MNHNY, CDR2 SVGAGI (reference sequence). With V trimmed by 5 bases and J by 5 bases, 2 bases remained unmatched. CDR3 amino acids: CASSAGGNEKLFF. CDR3 nucleotide sequence: TGTGCCAGCAGTGCAGGGGGGAATGAAAAACTGTTTTTT.

The chain has TRBV6-5 and TRBJ2-1; D possibly corresponds to TRBD2 (6 bases). With 2 bases removed from V and 0 bases from J, the gap between germline ends came to 11 bases. Per germline, CDR1 MNHEY and CDR2 SVGAGI. CDR3 length: 16 amino acids. The CDR3 region has the DNA TGTGCCAGCAGTTACCGTAGCGGACGCTCCTACAATGAGCAGTTCTTC. This sequence encodes CASSYRSGRSYNEQFF.

The chain carries TRBV28 and TRBJ1-4; 10 bases are a match to TRBD1. The CDR3 runs 16 residues. Germline trimming cut 6 bases from V and 4 bases from J; bases unmatched to any gene: 8. CDR1 MDHEN and CDR2 SYDVKM come from the germline V gene. The CDR3 DNA follows: TGTGCCAGCAGCCCTGACAGGGGGCGCGGTAATGAAAAACTGTTTTTT. Protein: CASSPDRGRGNEKLFF.

The chain uses TRBV5-5 and TRBJ1-1; the D is unclear. Germline-derived CDR1 and CDR2 are SGHKS and YYEKEE (reference sequence). The CDR3 extends over 14 amino acids. V lost 5 bases and J lost 4, with 15 bases in between. DNA of the CDR3: TGTGCCAGCAGACCTTCATGGCGAGGCACTGAAGCTTTCTTT. Translating gives CASRPSWRGTEAFF.

This chain joins TRBV27 and TRBJ1-2, with 8 nucleotides matching TRBD1. The germline V gene has CDR1 MNHEY and CDR2 SMNVEV (reference sequence). Trimming at V came to 6 bases and at J to 3 bases, leaving 12 bases not matched to a gene. The CDR3 is 16 amino acids. CDR3 loop: CASRATGATGDYGYTF. The CDR3 DNA reads TGTGCCAGCAGAGCCACCGGAGCGACAGGGGACTATGGCTACACCTTC.

This clone was observed a single time. The chain employs TRBV3-1 (or the pseudogene TRBV3-2) and TRBJ1-4; D is ambiguous. Germline loops: CDR1 LGHDT, CDR2 YNNKEL (reference sequence). The CDR3 covers 15 residues. V lost 0 bases to trimming and J lost 5 bases, with 10 bases between them. This CDR3 is CASSQDIGGNEKLFF. Here the CDR3 DNA reads TGTGCCAGCAGCCAAGACATTGGCGGGAATGAAAAACTGTTTTTT.

CDR3 sequence (DNA): TGTGCCAGCAGCTTACTTCTTGCGTGGGGGCTGGCTGGGGCCAACGTCCTGACTTTC. Translation gives CASSLLLAWGLAGANVLTF. V and J are TRBV7-9 and TRBJ2-6, with a weak D call TRBD1 (6 bases). This CDR3 has 19 residues. Germline V lookup: CDR1 SEHNR, CDR2 FQNEAQ (reference sequence). The V gene lost 2 bases and the J gene lost 2 bases, with 19 bases spanning the gap.